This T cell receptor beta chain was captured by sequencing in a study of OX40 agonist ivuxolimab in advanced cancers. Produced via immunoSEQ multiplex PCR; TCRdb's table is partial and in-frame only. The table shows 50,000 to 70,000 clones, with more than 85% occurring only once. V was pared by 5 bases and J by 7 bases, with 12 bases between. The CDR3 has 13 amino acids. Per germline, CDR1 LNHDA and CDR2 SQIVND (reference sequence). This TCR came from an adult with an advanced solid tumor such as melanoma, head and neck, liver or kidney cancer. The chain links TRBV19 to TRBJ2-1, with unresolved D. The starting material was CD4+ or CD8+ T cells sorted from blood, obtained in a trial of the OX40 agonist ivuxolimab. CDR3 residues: CASSLPLFNEQFF. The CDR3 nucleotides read TGTGCCAGTAGTCTCCCACTTTTTAATGAGCAGTTCTTC.